This T cell receptor beta chain emerged from a study of T cells in Graves' hyperthyroidism and ophthalmopathy. Study results and caveats: Ophthalmopathy cases were set apart from stable hyperthyroidism by a 13 V-J model.

This clonotype was detected ten times or more. The antigen remains undetermined. The CDR3 has 19 amino acids. The V and J ends lost 6 bases and 0 bases, in that order; junction bases with no gene match: 14. It was at first hyperthyroidism diagnosis, before any ophthalmopathy symptoms, that the blood sample was taken. Fresh 10 ml peripheral blood yielded PBMCs. The CDR3 regions of TCR beta were amplified from RNA transcripts. TCR CDR3 regions were first amplified by RT-PCR with HTBI primers. TCRdb re-derived calls from the multiplex PCR reads in MiXCR, one entry per CDR3 protein. The profile shows about 720,000 distinct CDR3 sequences, around 20% of them singletons.

This receptor was taken from a woman between 50 and 59 years old with Graves' hyperthyroidism that later progressed to Graves' ophthalmopathy. The chain joins TRBV12-3 or TRBV12-4 to TRBJ1-5, with TRBD1 identical over 10 bases. Sequencing input: blood. CDR3 nucleotides: TGTGCCAGCAGGCTAATGCGGGGACAGGGGTCGGGTAGCAATCAGCCCCAGCATTTT. It is translated as CASRLMRGQGSGSNQPQHF.